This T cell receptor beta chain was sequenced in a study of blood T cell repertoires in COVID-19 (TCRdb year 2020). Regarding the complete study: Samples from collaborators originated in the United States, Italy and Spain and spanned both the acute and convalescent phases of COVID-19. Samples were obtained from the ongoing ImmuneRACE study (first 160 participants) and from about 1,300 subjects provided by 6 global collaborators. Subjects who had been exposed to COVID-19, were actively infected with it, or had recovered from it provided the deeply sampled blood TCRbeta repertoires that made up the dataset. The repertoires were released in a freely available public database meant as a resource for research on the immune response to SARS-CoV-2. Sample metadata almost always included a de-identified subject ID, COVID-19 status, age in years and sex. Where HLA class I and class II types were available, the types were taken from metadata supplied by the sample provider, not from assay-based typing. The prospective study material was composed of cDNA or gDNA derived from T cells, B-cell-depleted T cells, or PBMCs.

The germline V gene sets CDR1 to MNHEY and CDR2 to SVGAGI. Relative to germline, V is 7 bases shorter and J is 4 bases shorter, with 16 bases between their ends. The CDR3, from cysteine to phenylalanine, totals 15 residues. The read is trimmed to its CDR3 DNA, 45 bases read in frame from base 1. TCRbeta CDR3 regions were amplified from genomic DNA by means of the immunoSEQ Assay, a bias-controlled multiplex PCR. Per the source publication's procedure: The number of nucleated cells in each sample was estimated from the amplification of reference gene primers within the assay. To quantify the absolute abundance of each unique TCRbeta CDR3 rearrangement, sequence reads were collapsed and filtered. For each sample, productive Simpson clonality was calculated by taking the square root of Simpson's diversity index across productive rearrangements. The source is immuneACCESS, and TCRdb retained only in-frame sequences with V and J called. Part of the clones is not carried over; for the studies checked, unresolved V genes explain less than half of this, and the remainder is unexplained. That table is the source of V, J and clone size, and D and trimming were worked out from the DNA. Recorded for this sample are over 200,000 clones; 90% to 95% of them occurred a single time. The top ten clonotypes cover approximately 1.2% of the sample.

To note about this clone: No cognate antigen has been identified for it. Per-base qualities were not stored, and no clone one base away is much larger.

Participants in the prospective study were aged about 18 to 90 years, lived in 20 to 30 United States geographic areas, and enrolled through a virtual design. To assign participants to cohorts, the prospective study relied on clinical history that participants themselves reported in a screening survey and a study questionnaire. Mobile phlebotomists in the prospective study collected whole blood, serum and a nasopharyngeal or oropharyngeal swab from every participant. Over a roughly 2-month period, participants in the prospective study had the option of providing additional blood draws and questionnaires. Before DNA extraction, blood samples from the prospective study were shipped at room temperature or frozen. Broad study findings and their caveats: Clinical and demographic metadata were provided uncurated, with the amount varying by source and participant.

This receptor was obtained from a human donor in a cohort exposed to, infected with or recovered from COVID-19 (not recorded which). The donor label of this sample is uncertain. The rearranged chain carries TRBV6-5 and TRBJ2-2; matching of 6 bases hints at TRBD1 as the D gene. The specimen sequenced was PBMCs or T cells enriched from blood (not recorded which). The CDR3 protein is CASTRGRGSTGELFF. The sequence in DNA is TGTGCCAGCACCAGGGGAAGGGGTTCCACCGGGGAGCTGTTTTTT.